The T cell receptor beta chain under discussion was sequenced for a study of T cell clonality in common variable immunodeficiency (dated by TCRdb to 2013 to 2016). The research as a whole found: CVID TCRbeta sequences were reported to have fewer deletions and N-nucleotide insertions and to lack highly modified clones with 13 or more V deletions. Even though DNA input was equal, the average per sample came to 82,000 or so unique sequences for controls compared with about 30,000 for CVID samples. It was noted by the authors that sequencing of the repertoires of T cell subpopulations would be needed to clarify the cause of the increased clonality in CVID. TCRbeta clonality was higher in CVID subjects than in healthy controls (t-test p = 0.018), and the increase was most characteristic of about a third of subjects. Differences among patients in the CVID cohort limited the correlations between repertoire features and clinical complications. Healthy controls shared more TCRbeta clones with each other than CVID subjects shared among themselves (p < 0.0001).

Turning to this clone: The clone's antigen remains unknown. Read coverage stops 3 residues before the CDR3 terminus; the germline J gene supplies the remainder.

The CDR3 starts with the cysteine, ends with the phenylalanine, and has 15 residues. Only the CDR3 bases that were read are kept: 36 of them, in frame from base 1. V and J are trimmed by 2 bases and 3 bases, and the gene matches miss 5 bases of the junction. CDR1 SGHTA and CDR2 FQGNSA were looked up in the germline V gene. Equivalent amounts of genomic DNA from CVID and control samples were used as sequencing input. For every sample, a 60 bp segment covering the rearranged TCRbeta CDR3 region was amplified and then sequenced. TCRbeta amplification used the immunoSEQ assay, a bias-corrected multiplex PCR with high-throughput sequencing. In the authors' own workflow: Every unique nucleotide sequence was considered a clone and was annotated with V, D and J genes, copy number and frequency. Sequences were labeled productive if in frame, and non-productive if out of frame or containing stop codons. As previously described, Shannon's entropy was used to calculate clonality. Mean CDR3 Kyte-Doolittle hydropathy was derived from the predicted amino acid sequences of productive clones. The R hclust function was used to hierarchically cluster scaled V gene usage with Manhattan distance and complete linkage. Sharing of clones by CDR3 amino acid sequence was evaluated through resampling of 12 repertoires per group over 100 rounds. The repertoires were screened for approximately 72 published EBV-specific TCRbeta sequences and approximately 240 published CMV-specific TCRbeta sequences. A couple of CVID samples that yielded fewer than 10,000 sequences were excluded from the analysis, so 42 CVID repertoires were retained. In TCRdb, the immuneACCESS table is reduced to in-frame sequences with V and J assigned. These tables do not hold every clone; where another copy was compared, an unresolved V gene accounts for under half, and the others remain unexplained. The V and J calls and clone size were taken over from that table, and D and trimming were inferred from the DNA. This sample shows 16,000 or so clones, and none of them turns up only once. Roughly an eighth of the sample belongs to the ten largest clones.

Diagnosis of CVID followed standard criteria, namely serum IgG, IgA and/or IgM below the normal range together with specific antibody deficiency. There were 44 subjects in the CVID group (around 15 female and around 29 male), ranging in age from about 9 to 64 years, with a mean age of about 40. Most CVID patients and most healthy controls were of Caucasian heritage. Replacement immunoglobulin therapy had been administered to all CVID subjects for at least one year at the time of study participation. When blood was collected, none of the CVID subjects were ill or on immunomodulatory or immunosuppressive medication. From each donor, roughly 4.5 to 9 ml of heparinized peripheral whole blood was collected. TCRbeta CDR3 repertoires were sequenced from genomic DNA of adults with common variable immune deficiency (CVID) and healthy adult controls. To isolate peripheral blood mononuclear cells, diluted blood was subjected to density centrifugation over Hypaque 1077 or Ficoll-Paque. Genomic DNA was obtained from unsorted mononuclear cells through either Qiagen column purification or a centrifugation-based method.

Specimen: peripheral blood mononuclear cells. The sequence derives from a human donor with common variable immunodeficiency. The chain uses TRBV7-2 and TRBJ2-7; TRBD2 aligns with 9 central bases. The covered CDR3 bases are TGTGCCAGCAGCTTAATGGCGGGGGGGAGCTACGAG. The resulting protein is CASSLMAGGSYE. The complete CDR3 reads CASSLMAGGSYEQYF.